The 8 T cell receptor beta chains in this list originate from one sample, sequenced in a study of cytomegalovirus exposure and HLA in healthy donors. The PCR had 60 Vbeta and 13 Jbeta primers. Assay used: immunoSEQ multiplex PCR; TCRdb lists only in-frame clones, some missing. This table has some 150,000 clones, roughly 83% appearing once. The source material was PBMCs. Receptors originate from a human donor in good health.

The J gene is TRBJ2-6, the V gene TRBV30; 7 bases are a match to TRBD1. The V segment lost 6 bases and the J segment 0 bases; nucleotides outside the gene matches: 8. There are 16 residues in the CDR3. CDR1 and CDR2 (germline): GTSNPN, SVGIG (reference sequence). The CDR3 loop is CACREGANSGANVLTF. As DNA, the CDR3 is TGTGCCTGCCGAGAGGGGGCAAACTCTGGGGCCAACGTCCTGACTTTC. Based on the CDR3 plus reference TRBV30 and TRBJ2-6, the full variable domain is SQTIHQWPATLVQPVGSPLSLECTVEGTSNPNLYWYRQAAGRGLQLLFYSVGIGQISSEVPQNLSASRPQDRQFILSSKKLLLSDSGFYLCACREGANSGANVLTFGAGSRLTVL.

This sequence joins TRBV29-1 and TRBJ1-5, with a weak D call TRBD1 (6 bases). The CDR3 has 13 amino acids. V was pared by 6 bases and J by 3 bases, with 12 bases between. Germline assignment: CDR1 SQVTM and CDR2 ANQGSEA. In nucleotides, the CDR3 is TGCAGCGTCACACAGGGAAACAATCAGCCCCAGCATTTT. Amino acid sequence: CSVTQGNNQPQHF.

The chain's CDR3 is CASSLTGRADTQYF. The CDR3 nucleotides are TGTGCCAGCAGCTTAACGGGGAGGGCAGATACGCAGTATTTT. This chain links TRBV7-3 with TRBJ2-3; 7 nucleotides line up with TRBD2. Germline-derived CDR1 and CDR2 are SGHTA and FQGTGA. This CDR3 has 14 amino acids. After removal of 0 bases from V and 4 bases from J, the junction contained 1 base not matched to a gene.

The CDR3 DNA follows: TGTGCCAGCAGCTTAGATGGCAAAACCGCAGATACGCAGTATTTT. This gives the protein CASSLDGKTADTQYF. This sequence joins TRBV7-2 and TRBJ2-3; no definite D call. The CDR3 has 15 amino acids. Germline loops: CDR1 SGHTA, CDR2 FQGNSA. Trimming removed 1 base from V and 4 bases from J, with 12 bases in between.

The chain couples TRBV5-1 to TRBJ2-2, with a weak D call TRBD2 (6 bases). The germline V gene encodes CDR1 SGHRS and CDR2 YFSETQ. The V gene lost 1 base and the J gene lost 2 bases, with 12 bases spanning the gap. The CDR3 loop spans 16 amino acids. The CDR3 reads CASSLHPGTNTGELFF. CDR3 DNA sequence: TGCGCCAGCAGCTTGCACCCGGGGACTAACACCGGGGAGCTGTTTTTT.

J is TRBJ1-1 and V is TRBV9, with D possibly TRBD1 on 6 matching bases. Germline assignment: CDR1 SGDLS and CDR2 YYNGEE. Deletions cut 2 bases from V and 5 bases from J, with 19 bases between. The CDR3 has 16 amino acids. The DNA for the CDR3 is TGTGCCAGCAGCGTCTTCACTGGGGGGGGCTCGACTGAAGCTTTCTTT. It yields the protein CASSVFTGGGSTEAFF. Full variable domain (rest looked up from reference TRBV9 and TRBJ1-1): DSGVTQTPKHLITATGQRVTLRCSPRSGDLSVYWYQQSLDQGLQFLIQYYNGEERAKGNILERFSAQQFPDLHSELNLSSLELGDSALYFCASSVFTGGGSTEAFFGQGTRLTVV.

This chain links TRBV2 with TRBJ2-1; 10 bases are shared with TRBD2. V was clipped by 0 bases and J by 10 bases; unmatched bases: 3. This CDR3 spans 14 amino acids. Germline CDR1 is SNHLY and CDR2 is FYNNEI. In DNA, the CDR3 is TGTGCCAGCAGTGAAGCGTTACTAGCGGGAGAGCAGTTCTTC. Its protein is CASSEALLAGEQFF.

The chain joins TRBV7-9 to TRBJ1-1; TRBD1 agrees at 7 bases. Germline assignment: CDR1 SEHNR and CDR2 FQNEAQ (reference sequence). The CDR3 extends over 11 amino acids. With 10 bases clipped from V and 11 bases from J, the junction kept 10 bases outside the gene matches. Here the CDR3 DNA reads TGTGCCACTCGATATCAGGGGGTGGCTTTCTTT. It specifies CATRYQGVAFF.